Following are 22 T cell receptor beta chains from one sample sequenced in a study of control samples from healthy donors and cancer patients. Sequencing was performed with immunoSEQ multiplex PCR; in TCRdb, only in-frame clones are kept and a portion is missing. Of roughly 170,000 clones in the sample, roughly 94% were seen once. The sequenced material came from blood. The receptors shown here come from a woman under 30 in good health.

This sequence joins TRBV19 and TRBJ1-5; 8 bases are shared with TRBD1. With V trimmed by 6 bases and J by 6 bases, 7 bases remained unmatched. The CDR3 runs 14 residues. CDR1 is LNHDA, CDR2 SQIVND, per germline (reference sequence). The CDR3 loop reads CASRPDRAIQPQHF. The CDR3 nucleotides are TGTGCCAGTAGGCCGGACAGGGCGATTCAGCCCCAGCATTTT.

The rearrangement uses TRBV6-2 or TRBV6-3 and TRBJ1-2, with D unresolved. The germline V gene has CDR1 MNHEY and CDR2 SVGEGT. Trimming cost V 6 bases and J 8 bases, with 16 bases left between them. This CDR3 comprises 13 residues. The CDR3 bases are TGTGCCAGCAGCCGCACGGGGTTCGACGGCTACACCTTC. Protein product: CASSRTGFDGYTF.

The chain recombines TRBV6-1 with TRBJ1-4; the D is unclear. V lost 2 bases to trimming and J lost 5 bases, with 12 bases between them. From germline, CDR1 is MNHNS and CDR2 SASEGT. The CDR3 is 15 residues long. The CDR3 DNA sequence: TGTGCCAGCAGTGAATTGGTCAGGACGAATGAAAAACTGTTTTTT. Translation gives CASSELVRTNEKLFF.

This chain connects TRBV5-1 to TRBJ1-5, with 7 bases matching TRBD1. Germline V gene lookup returns CDR1 SGHRS and CDR2 YFSETQ. This CDR3 contains 19 residues. The junction had 15 bases not matched to a gene; V was cut back by 3 bases and J by 0 bases. The CDR3 DNA is TGCGCCAGCAGCTATGATTACAGGGGACAAATCTATAGCAATCAGCCCCAGCATTTT. Translation: CASSYDYRGQIYSNQPQHF. Together with reference TRBV5-1 and TRBJ1-5, the CDR3 gives the full variable domain: KAGVTQTPRYLIKTRGQQVTLSCSPISGHRSVSWYQQTPGQGLQFLFEYFSETQRNKGNFPGRFSGRQFSNSRSEMNVSTLELGDSALYLCASSYDYRGQIYSNQPQHFGDGTRLSIL.

The V and J genes are TRBV28 and TRBJ1-1; D gene uncertain. Trimming took 4 bases from V and 2 from J, leaving 8 bases between them. Germline V gene sequence: CDR1 MDHEN, CDR2 SYDVKM. CDR3 length: 13 residues. DNA for the CDR3: TGTGCCAGCAGTTCCCCCCTTAACACTGAAGCTTTCTTT. This encodes CASSSPLNTEAFF.

CDR3 loop: CASSPQGAINQPQHF. The CDR3 bases are TGTGCCAGCAGTCCACAGGGGGCAATCAATCAGCCCCAGCATTTT. The chain couples TRBV6-6 to TRBJ1-5; 9 bases fit TRBD1. The CDR3 runs to 15 residues. Trimming at V came to 5 bases and at J to 3 bases, leaving 5 bases not matched to a gene. Per germline, CDR1 MNHNY and CDR2 SVGAGI (reference sequence).

The V gene is TRBV7-3, the J gene TRBJ1-1; no firm D call. The CDR3 totals 13 residues. CDR1 SGHTA and CDR2 FQGTGA come from the germline V gene. V lost 2 bases to trimming and J lost 1 base, with 5 bases between them. The CDR3 protein is CASSLLANTEAFF. CDR3 coding DNA: TGTGCCAGCAGCTTACTGGCGAACACTGAAGCTTTCTTT.

The CDR3 DNA reads as TGTGCCAGCAGCCCGCAAACTAGCGGGATTGGAAATGAGCAGTTCTTC. It translates to CASSPQTSGIGNEQFF. V gene TRBV7-2 combines with J gene TRBJ2-1; the match to TRBD2 covers 10 bases. Germline V CDR1 and CDR2: SGHTA, FQGNSA. This CDR3 spans 16 amino acids. The ends lost 5 bases at V and 7 bases at J; junction bases unmatched: 11.

This rearrangement joins TRBV28 to TRBJ1-1; no firm D call. CDR1 and CDR2 (germline): MDHEN, SYDVKM. CDR3 length equals 14 residues. V dropped 2 bases and J dropped 0 bases, with 7 bases sitting between them. The CDR3 reads CASSLNSVNTEAFF. Written as DNA, the CDR3 is TGTGCCAGCAGTTTAAACAGTGTGAACACTGAAGCTTTCTTT.

This chain uses TRBV19 with TRBJ2-5; D tentatively fits TRBD1 or TRBD2 (5 bases each). Germline CDR1 is LNHDA and CDR2 is SQIVND (reference sequence). Trimming left V 1 base short and J 9 bases short, with 12 bases between. The CDR3 totals 13 residues. CDR3 amino acids: CASSIGGGVSQYF. CDR3 coding DNA: TGTGCCAGTAGTATAGGTGGGGGAGTATCCCAGTACTTC.

This chain uses TRBV12-3 or TRBV12-4 with TRBJ1-5; no clear D gene. Trimming removed 8 bases at V and 9 bases at J, with 5 bases between. The CDR3 is made up of 9 amino acids. CDR3 protein: CASGPPQHF. The CDR3 bases are TGTGCCAGCGGCCCGCCCCAGCATTTT.

The CDR3 DNA is TGTGCCAGCAGCCAAGATGTGGGGGCTGAAGCTTTCTTT. Its translation is CASSQDVGAEAFF. This chain joins TRBV4-2 and TRBJ1-1; a possible D gene is TRBD1 (5 bases). Trimming stripped 0 bases from V and 6 bases from J, with 8 bases between. The length of the CDR3 is 13 residues. CDR1 is LGHNA and CDR2 is YNFKEQ in the germline V gene.

This clone was found a few times. V and J are TRBV18 and TRBJ1-5; the match to TRBD1 covers 10 bases. The CDR3 spans 16 residues. Unmatched junction bases numbered 4, after V lost 4 bases and J lost 1 base. Germline V gives CDR1 KGHSH, CDR2 LQKENI. This CDR3 reads CASSRGQGVSNQPQHF. The CDR3 bases are TGTGCCAGCTCACGTGGACAGGGGGTGAGCAATCAGCCCCAGCATTTT.

J is TRBJ2-2 and V is TRBV5-1; TRBD2 aligns across 9 bases. The CDR3 covers 15 residues. From germline, CDR1 is SGHRS and CDR2 YFSETQ. Trimming took 2 bases from V and 5 from J; bases not matched to a gene: 4. The CDR3 nucleotides are TGCGCCAGCAGCTTTAGCGGGAGTGGAACCGGGGAGCTGTTTTTT. Amino acid sequence: CASSFSGSGTGELFF. Filled out from reference TRBV5-1 and TRBJ2-2, the complete variable domain reads KAGVTQTPRYLIKTRGQQVTLSCSPISGHRSVSWYQQTPGQGLQFLFEYFSETQRNKGNFPGRFSGRQFSNSRSEMNVSTLELGDSALYLCASSFSGSGTGELFFGEGSRLTVL.

The gene calls are TRBV7-2 and TRBJ1-1; D call uncertain. Between the trimmed V and J ends, which lost 5 bases and 1 base, there was a span of 8 bases. Germline assignment: CDR1 SGHTA and CDR2 FQGNSA. The CDR3 covers 13 residues. The CDR3 nucleotides read TGTGCCAGCAGCATAGAAAGGAACACTGAAGCTTTCTTT. It specifies CASSIERNTEAFF. The full variable domain, rest sourced from reference TRBV7-2 and TRBJ1-1, is GAGVSQSPSNKVTEKGKDVELRCDPISGHTALYWYRQSLGQGLEFLIYFQGNSAPDKSGLPSDRFSAERTGGSVSTLTIQRTQQEDSAVYLCASSIERNTEAFFGQGTRLTVV.

This chain joins TRBV24-1 and TRBJ2-1, with 7 bases identical to TRBD2. CDR1 and CDR2 from the germline V gene are KGHDR and SFDVKD. V gave up 3 bases and J gave up 1 base; unmatched junction bases: 5. The CDR3 is made up of 16 amino acids. CDR3 sequence: CATSDRTGLSYNEQFF. The CDR3 nucleotides read TGTGCCACCAGTGATCGGACGGGACTATCCTACAATGAGCAGTTCTTC.

The gene calls are TRBV5-1 and TRBJ2-7; TRBD1 or TRBD2 may be the D gene (6 bases each). Trimming shortened V by 4 bases and J by 5 bases, and 13 bases separated the two germline ends. CDR1 and CDR2 (germline): SGHRS, YFSETQ. The CDR3 extends over 13 amino acids. The CDR3 coding sequence is TGCGCCAGCAGCACCTACAGGGAGGACGAGCAGTACTTC. This translates into CASSTYREDEQYF.

The rearrangement joins TRBV28 to TRBJ1-1; D is possibly TRBD1 (6 bases). The germline V gene has CDR1 MDHEN and CDR2 SYDVKM. The length of the CDR3 is 14 residues. Trimming pared 6 bases from V and 5 bases from J, leaving 16 bases between. The CDR3, as DNA: TGTGCCAGCAGCGTCAGCGGGGGCGCGACTGAAGCTTTCTTT. Its protein product is CASSVSGGATEAFF. The full variable domain, its missing parts supplied by reference TRBV28 and TRBJ1-1, is DVKVTQSSRYLVKRTGEKVFLECVQDMDHENMFWYRQDPGLGLRLIYFSYDVKMKEKGDIPEGYSVSREKKERFSLILESASTNQTSMYLCASSVSGGATEAFFGQGTRLTVV.

The chain is built from TRBV19 and TRBJ1-4; 9 bases are shared with TRBD1. The CDR3 length is 15 residues. With V trimmed by 7 bases and J by 8 bases, 11 bases remained unmatched. Germline CDR1 and CDR2: LNHDA and SQIVND (reference sequence). The CDR3 coding sequence is TGTGCCAGTACAACGCCGCACAGGGGGCAGGAAAAACTGTTTTTT. Residues: CASTTPHRGQEKLFF.

In its sample, this clone was seen once. The chain has TRBV5-1 and TRBJ1-1; D is undetermined. CDR3 length: 14 residues. Trimming cost V 0 bases and J 1 base, with 7 bases left between them. The V gene's germline CDR1 is SGHRS and CDR2 YFSETQ. Here the CDR3 reads CASSLESANTEAFF. The CDR3 DNA reads TGCGCCAGCAGCTTGGAGTCAGCGAACACTGAAGCTTTCTTT.

The chain uses TRBV6-5 and TRBJ1-2; 8 bases fit TRBD1. The CDR3 extends over 14 amino acids. CDR1 MNHEY and CDR2 SVGAGI come from the germline V gene. With 0 bases clipped from V and 10 bases from J, the junction kept 7 bases outside the gene matches. Here the CDR3 reads CASSYSGQGTTYTF. In DNA, the CDR3 is TGTGCCAGCAGTTACTCCGGACAGGGAACTACCTACACCTTC.

The J gene is TRBJ2-1, the V gene TRBV28; D possibly matches TRBD1 or TRBD2 (5 bases each). Germline values: CDR1 MDHEN, CDR2 SYDVKM. This CDR3 has 15 residues. The V end lost 8 bases, the J end lost 5 bases, and 19 bases lay between the germline ends. The chain's CDR3 is CASEPGTGFDNEQFF. The CDR3, as DNA: TGTGCCAGCGAGCCCGGGACCGGGTTTGACAATGAGCAGTTCTTC.